The following is a TCR beta chain sequence with its context. No antigen is known for it. No base qualities exist here, and no much larger clone lies one base off it. Each collaborating institution followed its own protocols to collect whole blood in K2EDTA tubes. For TCRbeta analysis, collaborator samples were shipped as frozen whole blood, as isolated PBMCs, or as DNA extracted from either sample type. This entry belongs to a study of blood T cell repertoires in COVID-19 (dated by TCRdb to the early 2020s). Regarding the study in general: Collaborator samples came from the United States, Italy and Spain and covered acute and convalescent phases of COVID-19. The material from the prospective study consisted of cDNA or gDNA derived from T cells, B-cell-depleted T cells, or PBMCs. The repertoires were released in a freely available public database intended as a resource for research on the immune response to SARS-CoV-2. Samples were obtained from the ongoing ImmuneRACE study (first 160 participants) and from 950 to 1,500 subjects provided by 6 global collaborators. Where available, HLA class I and class II types were taken from metadata supplied by the sample provider and were not determined by assay-based typing. A de-identified subject ID, COVID-19 status, age in years and sex were almost always included in the sample metadata. The dataset comprised deeply sampled blood TCRbeta repertoires from subjects exposed to, actively infected with, or recovered from COVID-19. General findings and caveats noted by the study authors: The amount of clinical and demographic metadata varied by source and participant and was provided uncurated.

The immunoSEQ Assay, a bias-controlled multiplex PCR, was used to amplify TCRbeta CDR3 regions from genomic DNA. The authors' analysis ran thus. The number of nucleated cells in each sample was estimated by amplification of reference gene primers within the assay. To quantify the absolute abundance of each unique TCRbeta CDR3 rearrangement, sequence reads were collapsed and filtered. For each sample, productive Simpson clonality was calculated by taking the square root of Simpson's diversity index across productive rearrangements. The clones in this table, taken by TCRdb from immuneACCESS, are in-frame only. Not every clone is retained; where verified, under half of the shortfall comes from an unresolved V gene, and the cause of the rest is unknown. V and J calls and clone size follow that table, whereas D and trimming were derived from the DNA. The sample table holds 52,000 or so clones, of which roughly 80% were seen once. In total, the top ten clones hold 5.9% of the sample.

The CDR3 numbers 16 residues from cysteine through phenylalanine. Kept here is only the CDR3 DNA, which spans 48 bases and is read in frame from base 1. From the germline V gene, CDR1 is SGHRS and CDR2 is YFSETQ. Here V drops 4 bases and J drops 7 bases, and the junction holds 12 bases not matched to any gene. The receptor's source is a human donor in a cohort sampled during active or convalescent COVID-19. The chain links TRBV5-1 with TRBJ2-7, and TRBD1 matches 12 of the central bases. Sequenced material: peripheral blood. The CDR3 protein is CASSVTHRDRGQEQYF. Read as DNA, the sequence is TGCGCCAGCAGCGTAACTCACCGGGACAGGGGGCAGGAGCAGTACTTC.